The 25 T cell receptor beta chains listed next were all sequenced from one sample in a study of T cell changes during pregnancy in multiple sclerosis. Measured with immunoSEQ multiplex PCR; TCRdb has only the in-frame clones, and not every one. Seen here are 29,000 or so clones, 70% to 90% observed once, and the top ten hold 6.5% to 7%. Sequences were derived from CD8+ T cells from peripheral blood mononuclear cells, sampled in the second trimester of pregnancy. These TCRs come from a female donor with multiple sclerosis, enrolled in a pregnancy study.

This CDR3 reads CAWSVLSGETQYF. CDR3 coding DNA: TGTGCCTGGAGTGTACTTTCGGGAGAGACCCAGTACTTC. The rearrangement links TRBV30 to TRBJ2-5; D remains unclear. The germline gives CDR1 GTSNPN, CDR2 SVGIG (reference sequence). The V end was cut by 0 bases, the J end by 4 bases, with 9 bases between. The CDR3 contains 13 residues.

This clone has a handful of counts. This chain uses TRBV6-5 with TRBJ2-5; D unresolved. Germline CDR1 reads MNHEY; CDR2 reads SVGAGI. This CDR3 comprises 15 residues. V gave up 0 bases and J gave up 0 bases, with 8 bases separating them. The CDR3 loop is CASSYSWADQETQYF. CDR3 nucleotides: TGTGCCAGCAGTTACTCTTGGGCAGACCAAGAGACCCAGTACTTC.

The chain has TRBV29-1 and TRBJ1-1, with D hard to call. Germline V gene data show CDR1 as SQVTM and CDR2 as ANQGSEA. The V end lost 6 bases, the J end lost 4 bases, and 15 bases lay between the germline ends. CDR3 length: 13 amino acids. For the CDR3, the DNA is TGCAGCGTCGGGCTCTCGGAGGCCACTGAAGCTTTCTTT. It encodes CSVGLSEATEAFF.

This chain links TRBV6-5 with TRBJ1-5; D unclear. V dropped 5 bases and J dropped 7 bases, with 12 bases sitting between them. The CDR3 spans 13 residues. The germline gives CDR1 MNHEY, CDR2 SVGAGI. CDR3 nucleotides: TGTGCCAGCAGTGTCGGGGTGGGACAGCCCCAGCATTTT. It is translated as CASSVGVGQPQHF.

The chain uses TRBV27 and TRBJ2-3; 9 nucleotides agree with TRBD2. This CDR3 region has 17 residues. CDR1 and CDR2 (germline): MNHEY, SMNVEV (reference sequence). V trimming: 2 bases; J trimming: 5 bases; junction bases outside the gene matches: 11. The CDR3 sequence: CASSLTPGGGRGDTQYF. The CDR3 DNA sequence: TGTGCCAGCAGTTTAACCCCCGGGGGCGGGAGGGGAGATACGCAGTATTTT.

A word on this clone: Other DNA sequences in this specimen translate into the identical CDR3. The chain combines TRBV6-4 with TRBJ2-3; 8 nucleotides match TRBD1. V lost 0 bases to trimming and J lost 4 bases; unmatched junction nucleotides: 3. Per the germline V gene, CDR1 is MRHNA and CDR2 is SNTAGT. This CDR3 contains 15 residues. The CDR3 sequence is CASSDSTGGADTQYF. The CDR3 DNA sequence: TGTGCCAGCAGTGACTCCACAGGGGGAGCAGATACGCAGTATTTT.

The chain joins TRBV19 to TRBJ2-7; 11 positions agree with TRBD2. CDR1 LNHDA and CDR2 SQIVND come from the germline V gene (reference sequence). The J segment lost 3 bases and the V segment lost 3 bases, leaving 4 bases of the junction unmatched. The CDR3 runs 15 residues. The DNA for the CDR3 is TGTGCCAGTAGTATGATCCTAGCGGGGGGCTACGAGCAGTACTTC. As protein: CASSMILAGGYEQYF.

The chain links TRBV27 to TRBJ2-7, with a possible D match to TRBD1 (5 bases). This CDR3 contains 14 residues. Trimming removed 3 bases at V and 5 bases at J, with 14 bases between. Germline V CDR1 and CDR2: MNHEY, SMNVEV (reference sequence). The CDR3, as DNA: TGTGCCAGCAGTTTGGGGCAGGGTTTAAACGAGCAGTACTTC. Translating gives CASSLGQGLNEQYF.

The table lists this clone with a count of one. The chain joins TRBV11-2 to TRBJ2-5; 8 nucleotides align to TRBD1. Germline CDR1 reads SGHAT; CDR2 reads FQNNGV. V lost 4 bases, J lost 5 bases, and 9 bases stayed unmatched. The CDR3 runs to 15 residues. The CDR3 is CASSSDEDRDETQYF. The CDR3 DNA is TGTGCCAGCAGCTCGGACGAGGACAGGGATGAGACCCAGTACTTC.

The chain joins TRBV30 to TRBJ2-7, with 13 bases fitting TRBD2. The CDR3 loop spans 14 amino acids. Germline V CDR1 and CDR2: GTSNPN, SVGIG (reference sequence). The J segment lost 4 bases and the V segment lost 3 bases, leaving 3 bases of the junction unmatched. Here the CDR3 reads CAWSRTSGSYEQYF. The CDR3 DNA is TGTGCCTGGAGCCGGACTAGCGGGAGTTACGAGCAGTACTTC.

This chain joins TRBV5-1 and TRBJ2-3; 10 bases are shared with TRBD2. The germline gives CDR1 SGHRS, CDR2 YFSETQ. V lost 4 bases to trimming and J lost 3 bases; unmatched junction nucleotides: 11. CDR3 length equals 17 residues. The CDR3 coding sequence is TGCGCCAGCAGCCAATTTCCTAGCGGGGGACCAACAGATACGCAGTATTTT. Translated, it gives CASSQFPSGGPTDTQYF.

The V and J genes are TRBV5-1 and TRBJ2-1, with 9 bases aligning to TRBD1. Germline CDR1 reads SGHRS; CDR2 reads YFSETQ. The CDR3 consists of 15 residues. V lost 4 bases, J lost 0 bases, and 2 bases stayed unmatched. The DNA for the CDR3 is TGCGCCAGCAGCATGACAGGGGGCTCCTACAATGAGCAGTTCTTC. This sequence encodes CASSMTGGSYNEQFF.

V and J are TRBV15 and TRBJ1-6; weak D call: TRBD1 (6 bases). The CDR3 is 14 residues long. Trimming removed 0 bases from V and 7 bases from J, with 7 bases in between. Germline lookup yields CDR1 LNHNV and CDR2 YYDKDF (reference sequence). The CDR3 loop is CATSRDRGNSPLHF. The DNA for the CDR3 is TGTGCCACCAGCAGAGACAGGGGAAATTCACCCCTCCACTTT.

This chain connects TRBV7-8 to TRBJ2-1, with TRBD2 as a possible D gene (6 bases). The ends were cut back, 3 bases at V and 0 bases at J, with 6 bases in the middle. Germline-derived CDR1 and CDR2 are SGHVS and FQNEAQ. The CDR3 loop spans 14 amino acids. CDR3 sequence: CASSFSGSYNEQFF. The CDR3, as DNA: TGTGCCAGCAGCTTTAGCGGCTCCTACAATGAGCAGTTCTTC.

The CDR3 spells CASSLEKEEQFF. The CDR3, as DNA: TGTGCCAGCAGCTTAGAGAAGGAGGAGCAGTTCTTC. The V call is TRBV7-9, the J call TRBJ2-1, with no clear D. The CDR3 runs to 12 residues. V was shortened by 1 base and J by 10 bases, with 8 bases between the two germline ends. The V gene's germline CDR1 is SEHNR and CDR2 FQNEAQ (reference sequence). The full variable domain, with the rest looked up from reference TRBV7-9 and TRBJ2-1, is DTGVSQNPRHKITKRGQNVTFRCDPISEHNRLYWYRQTLGQGPEFLTYFQNEAQLEKSRLLSDRFSAERPKGSFSTLEIQRTEQGDSAMYLCASSLEKEEQFFGPGTRLTVL.

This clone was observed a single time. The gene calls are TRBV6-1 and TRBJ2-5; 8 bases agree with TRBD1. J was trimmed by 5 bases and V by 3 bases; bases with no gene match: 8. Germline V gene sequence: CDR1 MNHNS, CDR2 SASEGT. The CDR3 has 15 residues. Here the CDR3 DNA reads TGTGCCAGCAGTGATGTCCCGACAGGGGCGGAGACCCAGTACTTC. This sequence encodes CASSDVPTGAETQYF.

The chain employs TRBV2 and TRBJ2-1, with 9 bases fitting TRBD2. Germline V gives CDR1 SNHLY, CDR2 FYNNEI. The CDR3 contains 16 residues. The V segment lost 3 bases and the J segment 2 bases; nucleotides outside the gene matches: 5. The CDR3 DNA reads TGTGCCAGCAGTGATGTGCGGGAGGGAACCTACAATGAGCAGTTCTTC. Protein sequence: CASSDVREGTYNEQFF.

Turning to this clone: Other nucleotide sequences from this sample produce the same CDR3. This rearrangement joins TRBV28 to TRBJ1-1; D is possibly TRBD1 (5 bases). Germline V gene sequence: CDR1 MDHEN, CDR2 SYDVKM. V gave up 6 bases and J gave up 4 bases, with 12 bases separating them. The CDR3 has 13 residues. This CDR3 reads CASRHADSTEAFF. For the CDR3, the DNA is TGTGCCAGCAGGCACGCTGACAGCACTGAAGCTTTCTTT.

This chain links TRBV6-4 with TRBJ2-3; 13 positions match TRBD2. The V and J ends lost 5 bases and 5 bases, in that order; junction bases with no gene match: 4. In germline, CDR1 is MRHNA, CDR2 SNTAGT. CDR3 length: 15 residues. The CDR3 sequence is CASSTSGGAIDTQYF. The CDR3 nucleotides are TGTGCCAGCAGTACTAGCGGGGGGGCCATAGATACGCAGTATTTT.

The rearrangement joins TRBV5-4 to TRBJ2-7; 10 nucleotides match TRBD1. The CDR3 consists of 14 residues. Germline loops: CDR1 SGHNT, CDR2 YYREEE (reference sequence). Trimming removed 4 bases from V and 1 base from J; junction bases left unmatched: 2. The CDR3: CASSQGQGSYEQYF. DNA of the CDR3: TGTGCCAGCAGCCAGGGACAGGGGTCCTACGAGCAGTACTTC.

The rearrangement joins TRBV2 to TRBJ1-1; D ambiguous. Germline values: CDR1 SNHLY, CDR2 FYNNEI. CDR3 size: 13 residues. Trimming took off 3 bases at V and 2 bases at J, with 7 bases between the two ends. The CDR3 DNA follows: TGTGCCAGCAGTGATGCGTATAACACTGAAGCTTTCTTT. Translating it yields CASSDAYNTEAFF.

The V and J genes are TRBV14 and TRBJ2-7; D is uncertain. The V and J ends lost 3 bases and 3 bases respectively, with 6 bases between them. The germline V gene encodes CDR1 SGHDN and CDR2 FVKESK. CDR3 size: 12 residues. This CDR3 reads CASSQAHYEQYF. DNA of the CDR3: TGTGCCAGCAGCCAGGCCCACTACGAGCAGTACTTC.

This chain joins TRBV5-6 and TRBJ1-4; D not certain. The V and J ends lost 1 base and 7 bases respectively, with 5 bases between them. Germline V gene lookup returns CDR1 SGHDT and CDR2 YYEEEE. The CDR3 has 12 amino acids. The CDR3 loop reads CASSLIAEKLFF. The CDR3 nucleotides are TGTGCCAGCAGCTTGATAGCTGAAAAACTGTTTTTT. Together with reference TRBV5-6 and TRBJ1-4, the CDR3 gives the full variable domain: DAGVTQSPTHLIKTRGQQVTLRCSPKSGHDTVSWYQQALGQGPQFIFQYYEEEERQRGNFPDRFSGHQFPNYSSELNVNALLLGDSALYLCASSLIAEKLFFGSGTQLSVL.

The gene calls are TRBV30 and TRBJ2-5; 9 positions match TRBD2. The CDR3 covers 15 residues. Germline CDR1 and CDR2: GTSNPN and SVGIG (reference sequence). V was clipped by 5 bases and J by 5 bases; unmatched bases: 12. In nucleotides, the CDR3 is TGTGCCTGGTTGGGGGGTAGCGGGAGATGGGAGACCCAGTACTTC. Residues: CAWLGGSGRWETQYF.

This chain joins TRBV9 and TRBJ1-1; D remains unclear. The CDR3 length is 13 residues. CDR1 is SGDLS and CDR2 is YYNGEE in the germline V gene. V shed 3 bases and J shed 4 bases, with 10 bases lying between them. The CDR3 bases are TGTGCCAGCAGCGAATCTCACGGCACTGAAGCTTTCTTT. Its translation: CASSESHGTEAFF.